A single T cell receptor (beta chain) is shown here with its context. Antigen unknown. Some clones are missing from TCRdb's copy, which holds only in-frame ones; the method was immunoSEQ multiplex PCR. The sample lists roughly 100,000 clones, 82% occurring once. The source of the sample is a study of T cell responses to AZD1222 COVID-19 vaccine. Overall study context: Second-dose schedules of about 4 or about 12 weeks were combined. Notes on the study in general: Researchers report vaccine-associated CD4 TCRs spanning spike, with dominance at 160-218 and 743-854. Vaccination with two AZD1222 doses was followed by a rise in Spike-specific TCR breadth and depth.

Germline values: CDR1 LGHDT, CDR2 YNNKEL (reference sequence). With 1 base removed from V and 0 bases from J, the gap between germline ends came to 7 bases. The CDR3 contains 15 residues. The sample consisted of peripheral blood, taken on day 0 of AZD1222 vaccination. The chain couples TRBV3-1 (or the pseudogene TRBV3-2) to TRBJ1-5; D remains unclear. The source of this sequence is an adult in good health. CDR3 amino acids: CASSQGLNSNQPQHF. The CDR3 DNA reads as TGTGCCAGCAGCCAAGGGTTAAATAGCAATCAGCCCCAGCATTTT.